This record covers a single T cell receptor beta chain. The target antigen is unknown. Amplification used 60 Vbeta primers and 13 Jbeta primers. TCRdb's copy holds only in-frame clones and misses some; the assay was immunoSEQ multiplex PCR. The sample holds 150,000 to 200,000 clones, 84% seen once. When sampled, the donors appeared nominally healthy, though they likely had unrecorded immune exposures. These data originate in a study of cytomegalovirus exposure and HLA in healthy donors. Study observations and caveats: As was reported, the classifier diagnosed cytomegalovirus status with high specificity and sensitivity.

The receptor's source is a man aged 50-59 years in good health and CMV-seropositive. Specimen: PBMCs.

Here the CDR3 DNA reads TGTGCCAGCAGTGAGACAGGGGCAATCGGGGAGCTGTTTTTT. Its protein product is CASSETGAIGELFF. V and J are TRBV6-1 and TRBJ2-2, with 8 positions matching TRBD1. J was trimmed by 7 bases and V by 3 bases; bases with no gene match: 4. CDR1 is MNHNS and CDR2 is SASEGT in the germline V gene. This CDR3 has 14 residues.